Each of the 14 T cell receptor beta chains below was sequenced from the same sample in a study of CXCR3-negative and CXCR3-positive naive CD8 T cells. UMI labels and 5' RACE were used to prepare the TRB cDNA libraries. TCRdb reprocessed the 5' RACE reads, keeping one entry per CDR3 protein, no DNA. Its clone listing holds under 85,000 distinct CDR3 sequences. Material: naive CXCR3- CD8+ T cells from blood. This sample's subset: CD45RO-CCR7+CD27+CD95- naive CD8+ T cells lacking CXCR3 (TNR3-). Receptors originate from a human donor in good health. Some clones in this sample may be carry-over from other donors' samples.

The rearrangement links TRBV29-1 to TRBJ2-7; the D call from TCRdb, TRBD1, cannot be confirmed without DNA. Germline assignment: CDR1 SQVTM and CDR2 ANQGSEA. This CDR3 region has 13 residues. Here the CDR3 reads CSVGHRGLGEQYF.

The V call is TRBV12-3 or TRBV12-4, the J call TRBJ2-1; checking the TCRdb D call of TRBD1 is not possible without DNA. This CDR3 contains 16 residues. CDR3 region: CASRPGTPWDYNEQFF.

This chain links TRBV28 with TRBJ2-1; TCRdb calls TRBD2, which cannot be checked without DNA. Germline CDR1 reads MDHEN; CDR2 reads SYDVKM. The CDR3 totals 15 residues. The CDR3 here is CASSFSGALYNEQFF.

The chain uses TRBV16 and TRBJ2-7. Germline V gene sequence: CDR1 KGHSY, CDR2 FQNENV. This CDR3 spans 15 amino acids. CDR3 sequence reads: CASSYSEALFYEQYF.

J is TRBJ1-1 and V is TRBV14. Germline V lookup: CDR1 SGHDN, CDR2 FVKESK. CDR3 size: 15 residues. CDR3 residues: CASSRWDSMNTEAFF.

V usage is TRBV7-9 and J usage is TRBJ1-4. The CDR3 loop spans 14 amino acids. The V gene's germline CDR1 is SEHNR and CDR2 FQNEAQ (reference sequence). The CDR3 spells CASSLGTTNEKLFF.

The chain recombines TRBV3-1 with TRBJ2-7. From germline, CDR1 is LGHDT and CDR2 YNNKEL (reference sequence). CDR3 length: 13 residues. The CDR3 protein is CASSQTSSYEQYF.

The rearrangement links TRBV7-2 to TRBJ1-6. This CDR3 has 17 residues. Germline V CDR1 and CDR2: SGHTA, FQGNSA. CDR3: CASSLAGSFIYNSPLHF.

The chain is built from TRBV7-9 and TRBJ2-7; TCRdb outputs TRBD1, but without DNA this stays unchecked. This CDR3 spans 13 amino acids. Per germline, CDR1 SEHNR and CDR2 FQNEAQ (reference sequence). The CDR3 sequence: CASSAPGTGGQYF.

The CDR3 region is CSVGGTDTQYF. This chain joins TRBV29-1 and TRBJ2-3. Germline CDR1 and CDR2: SQVTM and ANQGSEA. This CDR3 comprises 11 residues.

The chain recombines TRBV28 with TRBJ1-5; TCRdb designates TRBD1, a call that cannot be tested without DNA. Per the germline V gene, CDR1 is MDHEN and CDR2 is SYDVKM. This CDR3 contains 14 residues. The CDR3 spells CASSLRDPYQPQHF.

The chain combines TRBV29-1 with TRBJ2-1; TCRdb outputs TRBD1, but without DNA this stays unchecked. Germline loops: CDR1 SQVTM, CDR2 ANQGSEA. This CDR3 is 16 amino acids long. The chain's CDR3 is CSVAPEQGNSYNEQFF.

This chain uses TRBV5-1 with TRBJ2-7; TCRdb's D call of TRBD1 is untestable without DNA. The CDR3 length is 16 residues. Germline V lookup: CDR1 SGHRS, CDR2 YFSETQ. The CDR3 spells CASSLAAPSAAYEQYF.

The chain carries TRBV2 and TRBJ2-7. The CDR3 totals 11 residues. CDR1 is SNHLY, CDR2 FYNNEI, per germline. CDR3 region: CASNSAYEQYF.